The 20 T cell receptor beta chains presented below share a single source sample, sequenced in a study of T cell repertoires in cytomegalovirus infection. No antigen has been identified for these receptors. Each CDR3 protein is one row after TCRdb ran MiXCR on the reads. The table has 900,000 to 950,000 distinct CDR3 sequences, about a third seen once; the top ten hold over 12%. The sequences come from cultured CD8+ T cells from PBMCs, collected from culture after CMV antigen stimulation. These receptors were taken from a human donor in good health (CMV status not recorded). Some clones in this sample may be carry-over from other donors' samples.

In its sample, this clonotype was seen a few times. Here the CDR3 reads CASSRRQGHV. The CDR3 region has the DNA TGTGCCAGCAGCAGGCGACAGGGTCACGTC. The rearrangement joins TRBV7-3 to TRBJ2-7, with 7 nucleotides matching TRBD1. The CDR3 is 10 amino acids. Germline V gives CDR1 SGHTA, CDR2 FQGTGA.

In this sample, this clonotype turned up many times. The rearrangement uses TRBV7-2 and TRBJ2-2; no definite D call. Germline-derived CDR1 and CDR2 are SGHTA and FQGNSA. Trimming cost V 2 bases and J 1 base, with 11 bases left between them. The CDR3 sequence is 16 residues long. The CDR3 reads CASSLSRALNTGELFF. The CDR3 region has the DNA TGTGCCAGCAGCTTATCCCGGGCTCTGAACACCGGGGAGCTGTTTTTT. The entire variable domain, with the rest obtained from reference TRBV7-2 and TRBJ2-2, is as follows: GAGVSQSPSNKVTEKGKDVELRCDPISGHTALYWYRQSLGQGLEFLIYFQGNSAPDKSGLPSDRFSAERTGGSVSTLTIQRTQQEDSAVYLCASSLSRALNTGELFFGEGSRLTVL.

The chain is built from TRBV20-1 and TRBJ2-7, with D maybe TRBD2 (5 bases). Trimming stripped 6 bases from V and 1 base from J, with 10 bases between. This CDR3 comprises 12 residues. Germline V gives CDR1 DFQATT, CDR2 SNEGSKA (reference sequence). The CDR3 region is CSARDPSYEQYV. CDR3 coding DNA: TGCAGTGCCCGGGATCCTTCCTACGAGCAGTACGTC.

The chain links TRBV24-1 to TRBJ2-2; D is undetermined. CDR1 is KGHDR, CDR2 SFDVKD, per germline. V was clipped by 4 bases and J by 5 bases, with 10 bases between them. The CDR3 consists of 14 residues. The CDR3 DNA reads TGTGCCACCAGTGAAGGAGCAGGAACCGGGGAGCTGTTTTTT. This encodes CATSEGAGTGELFF.

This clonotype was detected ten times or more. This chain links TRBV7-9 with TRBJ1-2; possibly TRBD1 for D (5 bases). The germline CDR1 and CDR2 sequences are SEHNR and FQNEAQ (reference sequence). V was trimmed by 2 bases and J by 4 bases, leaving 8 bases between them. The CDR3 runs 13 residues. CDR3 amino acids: CASSLSGIYGYTF. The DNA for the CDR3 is TGTGCCAGCAGCTTATCAGGGATCTATGGCTACACCTTC.

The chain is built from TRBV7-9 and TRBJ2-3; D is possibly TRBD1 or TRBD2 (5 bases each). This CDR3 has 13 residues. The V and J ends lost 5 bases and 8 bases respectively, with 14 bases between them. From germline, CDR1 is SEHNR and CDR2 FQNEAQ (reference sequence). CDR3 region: CASSAGTAGTQYF. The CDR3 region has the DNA TGTGCCAGCAGCGCCGGGACGGCGGGTACGCAGTATTTT.

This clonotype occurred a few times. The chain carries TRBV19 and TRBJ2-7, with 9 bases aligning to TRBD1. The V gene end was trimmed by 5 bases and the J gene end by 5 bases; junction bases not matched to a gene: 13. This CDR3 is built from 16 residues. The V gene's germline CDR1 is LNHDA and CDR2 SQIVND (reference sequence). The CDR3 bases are TGTGCCAGTAGTCGTTCCGGGACAGGGCATTGGAACGAGCAGTACGTC. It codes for CASSRSGTGHWNEQYV.

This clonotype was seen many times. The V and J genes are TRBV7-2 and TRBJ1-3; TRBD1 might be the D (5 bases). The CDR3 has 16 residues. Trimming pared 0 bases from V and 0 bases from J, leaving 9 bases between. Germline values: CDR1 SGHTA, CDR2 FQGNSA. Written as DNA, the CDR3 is TGTGCCAGCAGCTTAGCTGCGGGGGTCTCTGGAAACACCATATATTTT. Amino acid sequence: CASSLAAGVSGNTIYF.

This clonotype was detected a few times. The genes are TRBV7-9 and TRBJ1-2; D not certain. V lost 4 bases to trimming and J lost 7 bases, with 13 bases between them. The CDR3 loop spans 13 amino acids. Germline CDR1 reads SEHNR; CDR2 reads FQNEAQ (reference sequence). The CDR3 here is CASSYPPEIGYTF. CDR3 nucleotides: TGTGCCAGCAGCTACCCTCCCGAGATTGGCTACACCTTC.

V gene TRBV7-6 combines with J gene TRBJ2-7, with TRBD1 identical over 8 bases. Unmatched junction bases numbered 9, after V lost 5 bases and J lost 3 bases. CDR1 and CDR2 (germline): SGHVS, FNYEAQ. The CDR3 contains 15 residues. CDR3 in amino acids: CASSQGAGGSYEQYV. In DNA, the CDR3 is TGTGCCAGCAGCCAAGGGGCAGGGGGCAGCTACGAGCAGTACGTC.

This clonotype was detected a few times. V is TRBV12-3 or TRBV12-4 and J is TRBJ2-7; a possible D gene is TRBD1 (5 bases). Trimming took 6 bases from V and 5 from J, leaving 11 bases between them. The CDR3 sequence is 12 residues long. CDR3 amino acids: CASSNLRDEQYV. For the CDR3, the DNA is TGTGCCAGCAGCAACCTCAGGGACGAGCAGTACGTC.

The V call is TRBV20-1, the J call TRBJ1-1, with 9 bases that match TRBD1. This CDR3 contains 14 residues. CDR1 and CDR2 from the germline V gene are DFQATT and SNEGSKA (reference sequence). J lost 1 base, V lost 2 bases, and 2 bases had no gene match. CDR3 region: CSARWGQGNTEAFF. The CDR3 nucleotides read TGCAGTGCTAGATGGGGACAGGGGAACACTGAAGCTTTCTTT.

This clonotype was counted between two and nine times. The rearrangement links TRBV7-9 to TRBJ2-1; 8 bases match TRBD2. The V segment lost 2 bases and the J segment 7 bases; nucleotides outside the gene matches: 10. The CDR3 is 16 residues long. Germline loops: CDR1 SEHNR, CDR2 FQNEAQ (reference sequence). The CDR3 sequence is CASSLPLTGGPNEQFF. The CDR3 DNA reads TGTGCCAGCAGCTTACCTTTAACGGGGGGGCCAAATGAGCAGTTCTTC.

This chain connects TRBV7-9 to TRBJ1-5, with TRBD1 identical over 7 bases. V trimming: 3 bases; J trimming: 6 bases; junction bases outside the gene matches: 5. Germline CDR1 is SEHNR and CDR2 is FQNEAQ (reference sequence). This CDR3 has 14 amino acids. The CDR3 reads CASSLTGPFQPQHF. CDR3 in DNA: TGTGCCAGCAGCTTGACAGGGCCGTTTCAGCCCCAGCATTTT.

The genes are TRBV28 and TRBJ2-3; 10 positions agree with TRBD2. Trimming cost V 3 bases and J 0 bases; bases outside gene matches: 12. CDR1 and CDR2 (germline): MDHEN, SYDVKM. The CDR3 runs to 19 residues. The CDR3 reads CASSLRRGTSEPSTDTQYF. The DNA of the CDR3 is TGTGCCAGCAGTTTGAGGAGGGGGACTAGCGAGCCTAGCACAGATACGCAGTATTTT.

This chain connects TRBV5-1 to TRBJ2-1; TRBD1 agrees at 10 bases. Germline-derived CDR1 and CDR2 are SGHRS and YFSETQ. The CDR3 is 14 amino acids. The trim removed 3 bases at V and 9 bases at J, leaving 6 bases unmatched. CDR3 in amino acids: CASSSWDRGLEQFF. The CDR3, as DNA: TGCGCCAGCAGCTCGTGGGACAGGGGACTTGAGCAGTTCTTC.

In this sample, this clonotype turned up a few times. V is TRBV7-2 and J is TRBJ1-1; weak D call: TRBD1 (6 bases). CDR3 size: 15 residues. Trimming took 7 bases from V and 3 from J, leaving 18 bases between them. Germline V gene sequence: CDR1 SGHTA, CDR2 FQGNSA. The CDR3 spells CASTPSWEGDTEAFF. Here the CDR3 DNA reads TGTGCCAGCACCCCTAGCTGGGAGGGGGACACTGAAGCTTTCTTT. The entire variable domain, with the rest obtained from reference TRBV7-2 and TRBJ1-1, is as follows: GAGVSQSPSNKVTEKGKDVELRCDPISGHTALYWYRQSLGQGLEFLIYFQGNSAPDKSGLPSDRFSAERTGGSVSTLTIQRTQQEDSAVYLCASTPSWEGDTEAFFGQGTRLTVV.

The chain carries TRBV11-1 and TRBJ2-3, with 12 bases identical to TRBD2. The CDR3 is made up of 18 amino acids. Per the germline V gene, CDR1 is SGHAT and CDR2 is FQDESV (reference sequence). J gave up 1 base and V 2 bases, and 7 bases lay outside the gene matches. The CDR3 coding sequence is TGTGCCAGCAGCTTAACTAGCGGGGGGACCTCTCGCACAGATACGCAGTATTTT. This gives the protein CASSLTSGGTSRTDTQYF.

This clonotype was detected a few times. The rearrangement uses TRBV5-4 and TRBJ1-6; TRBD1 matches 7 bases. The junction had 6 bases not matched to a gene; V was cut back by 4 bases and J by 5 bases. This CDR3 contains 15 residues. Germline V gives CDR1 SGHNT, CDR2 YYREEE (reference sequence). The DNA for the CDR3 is TGTGCCAGCAGCGTCCCGGGACAGAATAATTCACCCCTCCACTTT. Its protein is CASSVPGQNNSPLHF.

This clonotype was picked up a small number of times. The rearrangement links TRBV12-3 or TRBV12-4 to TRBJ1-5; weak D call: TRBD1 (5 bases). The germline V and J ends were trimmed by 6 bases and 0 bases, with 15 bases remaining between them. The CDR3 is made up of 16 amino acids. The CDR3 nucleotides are TGTGCCAGCAGACCCGCGGGACGGTCTAGCAATCAGCCCCAGCATTTT. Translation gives CASRPAGRSSNQPQHF.